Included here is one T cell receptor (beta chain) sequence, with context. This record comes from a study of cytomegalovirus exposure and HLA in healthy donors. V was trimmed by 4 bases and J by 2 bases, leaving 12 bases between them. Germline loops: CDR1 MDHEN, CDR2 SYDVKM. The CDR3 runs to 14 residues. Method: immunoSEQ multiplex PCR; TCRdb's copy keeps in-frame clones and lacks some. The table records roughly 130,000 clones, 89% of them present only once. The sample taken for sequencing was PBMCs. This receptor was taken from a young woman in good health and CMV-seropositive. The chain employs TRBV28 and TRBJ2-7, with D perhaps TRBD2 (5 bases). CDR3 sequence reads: CASSSQDGTYEQYF. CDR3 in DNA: TGTGCCAGCAGTTCCCAGGACGGGACCTACGAGCAGTACTTC.